These T cell receptor beta chains were read from a single sample in a study of blood T cell repertoires in COVID-19. The protocol was immunoSEQ multiplex PCR, while the TCRdb copy is restricted to in-frame clones and leaves out a portion. The sample yields 250,000 to 400,000 clones, about 91% seen once. Sequencing used peripheral blood. The receptors come from a woman aged 25 to 45 with COVID-19, enrolled during active disease. The CDR3 runs from the conserved cysteine through the conserved F or W. D genes are given only for firm matches.

TRBJ1-1 | . | TRBV7-9 | CASSSQGGTEAFF
TRBJ1-4 | . | TRBV7-6 | CASSLAPRTTNEKLFF
TRBJ2-7 | TRBD2 | TRBV12-5 | CASAYSSGGKYEQYF
TRBJ2-1 | . | TRBV19 | CATMANNEQFF
TRBJ2-1 | . | TRBV2 | CASSGMAREQFF
TRBJ1-2 | . | TRBV3-1/TRBV3-2 | CASSQDRGRGYTF
TRBJ2-1 | TRBD2 | TRBV19 | CASSISLAGYNEQFF
TRBJ2-5 | TRBD2 | TRBV27 | CASSFTSPLAGEQETQYF
TRBJ1-3 | . | TRBV2 | CASSLLGGSGNTIYF
TRBJ1-4 | . | TRBV7-6 | CASSLFTGFNEKLFF
TRBJ1-2 | TRBD1 | TRBV27 | CASSLGGTGSNYGYTF
TRBJ2-2 | . | TRBV2 | CASSESGIGGGELFF
TRBJ2-2 | . | TRBV3-1/TRBV3-2 | CASSQLAATGELFF
TRBJ2-3 | . | TRBV6-5 | CASMGQPHSTDTQYF
TRBJ1-1 | TRBD1 | TRBV7-9 | CASSGTGLTEAFF
TRBJ1-5 | TRBD1 | TRBV6-1 | CASSQGQGRVGQPQHF